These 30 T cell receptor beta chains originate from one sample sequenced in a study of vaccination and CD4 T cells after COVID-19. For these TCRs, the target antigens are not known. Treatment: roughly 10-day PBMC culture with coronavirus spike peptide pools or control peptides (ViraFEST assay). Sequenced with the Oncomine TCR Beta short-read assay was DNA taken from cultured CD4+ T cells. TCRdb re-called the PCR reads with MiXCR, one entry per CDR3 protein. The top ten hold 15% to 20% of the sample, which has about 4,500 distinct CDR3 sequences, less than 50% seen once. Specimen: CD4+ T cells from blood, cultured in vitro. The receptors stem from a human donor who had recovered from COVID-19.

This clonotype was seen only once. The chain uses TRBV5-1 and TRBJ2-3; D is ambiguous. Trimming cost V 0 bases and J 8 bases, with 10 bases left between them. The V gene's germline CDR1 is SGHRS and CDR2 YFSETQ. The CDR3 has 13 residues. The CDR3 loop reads CASSLVTIGTQYF. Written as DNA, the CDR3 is TGCGCCAGCAGCTTGGTGACAATTGGTACGCAGTATTTT.

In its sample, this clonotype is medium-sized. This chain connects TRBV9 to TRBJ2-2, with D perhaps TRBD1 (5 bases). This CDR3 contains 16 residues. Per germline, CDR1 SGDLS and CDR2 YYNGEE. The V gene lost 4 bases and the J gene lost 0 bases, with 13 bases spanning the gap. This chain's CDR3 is CASSPRTHANTGELFF. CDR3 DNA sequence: TGTGCCAGCAGCCCTCGGACACACGCGAACACCGGGGAGCTGTTTTTT.

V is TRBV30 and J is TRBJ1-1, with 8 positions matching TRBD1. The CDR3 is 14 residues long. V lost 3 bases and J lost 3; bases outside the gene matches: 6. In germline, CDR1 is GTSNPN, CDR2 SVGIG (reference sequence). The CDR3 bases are TGTGCCTGGAGGATCAGGGGGCCTGACACTGAAGCTTTCTTT. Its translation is CAWRIRGPDTEAFF.

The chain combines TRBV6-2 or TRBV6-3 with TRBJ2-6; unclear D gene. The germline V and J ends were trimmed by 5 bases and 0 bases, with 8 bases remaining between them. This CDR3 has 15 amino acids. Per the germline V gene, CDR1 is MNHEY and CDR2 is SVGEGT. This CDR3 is CASSGLNSGANVLTF. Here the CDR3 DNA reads TGTGCCAGCAGTGGGCTGAACTCTGGGGCCAACGTCCTGACTTTC.

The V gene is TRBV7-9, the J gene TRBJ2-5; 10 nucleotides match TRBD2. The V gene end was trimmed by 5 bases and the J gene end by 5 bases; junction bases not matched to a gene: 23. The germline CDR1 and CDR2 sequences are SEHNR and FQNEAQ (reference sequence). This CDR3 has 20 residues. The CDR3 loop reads CASSRPIGTYTSGELETQYF. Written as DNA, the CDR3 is TGTGCCAGCAGCCGGCCCATCGGGACATATACTAGCGGGGAATTGGAGACCCAGTACTTC.

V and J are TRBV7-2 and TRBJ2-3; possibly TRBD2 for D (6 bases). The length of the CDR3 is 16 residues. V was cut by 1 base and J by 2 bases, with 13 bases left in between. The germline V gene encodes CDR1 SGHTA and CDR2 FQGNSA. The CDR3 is CASSLVGGADTDTQYF. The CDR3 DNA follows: TGTGCCAGCAGCTTAGTCGGCGGGGCAGACACAGATACGCAGTATTTT.

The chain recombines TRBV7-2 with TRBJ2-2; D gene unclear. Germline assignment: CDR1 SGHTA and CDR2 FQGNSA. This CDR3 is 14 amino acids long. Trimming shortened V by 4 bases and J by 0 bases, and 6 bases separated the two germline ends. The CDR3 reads CASSSTANTGELFF. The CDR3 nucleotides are TGTGCCAGCAGCTCAACAGCGAACACCGGGGAGCTGTTTTTT.

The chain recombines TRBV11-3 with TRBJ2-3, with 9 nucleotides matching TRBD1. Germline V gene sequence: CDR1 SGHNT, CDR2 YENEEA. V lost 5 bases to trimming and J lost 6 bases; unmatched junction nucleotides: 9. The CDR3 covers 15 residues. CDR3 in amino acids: CASSPRGDRADTQYF. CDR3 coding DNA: TGTGCCAGCAGCCCCCGTGGGGACAGGGCTGATACGCAGTATTTT.

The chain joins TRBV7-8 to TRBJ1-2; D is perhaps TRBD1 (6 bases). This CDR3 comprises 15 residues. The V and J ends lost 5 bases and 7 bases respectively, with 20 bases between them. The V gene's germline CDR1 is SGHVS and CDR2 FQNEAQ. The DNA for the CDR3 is TGTGCCAGCAGCGCAACCGGGACAAAGCTTAGTGGCTACACCTTC. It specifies CASSATGTKLSGYTF.

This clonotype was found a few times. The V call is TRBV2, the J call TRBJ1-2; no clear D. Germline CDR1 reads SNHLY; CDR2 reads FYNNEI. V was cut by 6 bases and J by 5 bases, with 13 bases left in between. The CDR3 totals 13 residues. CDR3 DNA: TGTGCCAGCAGGGCCTTCGGTCGTTATGGCTACACCTTC. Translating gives CASRAFGRYGYTF. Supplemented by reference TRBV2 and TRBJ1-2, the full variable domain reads EPEVTQTPSHQVTQMGQEVILRCVPISNHLYFYWYRQILGQKVEFLVSFYNNEISEKSEIFDDQFSVERPDGSNFTLKIRSTKLEDSAMYFCASRAFGRYGYTFGSGTRLTVV.

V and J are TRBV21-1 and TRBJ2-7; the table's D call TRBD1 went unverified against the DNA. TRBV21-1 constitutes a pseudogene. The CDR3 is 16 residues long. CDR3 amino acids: CASSKLPDRWNYEQYF. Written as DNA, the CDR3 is TGTGCCAGCAGCAAACTCCCTGACAGGTGGAACTACGAGCAGTACTTC.

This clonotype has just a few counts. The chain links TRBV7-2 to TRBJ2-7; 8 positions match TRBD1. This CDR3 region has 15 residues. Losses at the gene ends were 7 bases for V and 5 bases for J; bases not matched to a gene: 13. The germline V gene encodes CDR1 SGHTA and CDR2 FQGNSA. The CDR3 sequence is CASNRPGTGKNEQYF. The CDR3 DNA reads TGTGCCAGCAACCGACCCGGGACAGGAAAAAACGAGCAGTACTTC. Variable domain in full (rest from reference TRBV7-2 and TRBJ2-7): GAGVSQSPSNKVTEKGKDVELRCDPISGHTALYWYRQSLGQGLEFLIYFQGNSAPDKSGLPSDRFSAERTGGSVSTLTIQRTQQEDSAVYLCASNRPGTGKNEQYFGPGTRLTVT.

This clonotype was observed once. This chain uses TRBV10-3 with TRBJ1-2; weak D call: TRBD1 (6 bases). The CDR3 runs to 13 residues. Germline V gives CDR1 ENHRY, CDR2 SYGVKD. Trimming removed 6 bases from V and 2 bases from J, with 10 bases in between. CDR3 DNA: TGTGCCATCAGCCAAGGACAGAACTATGGCTACACCTTC. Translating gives CAISQGQNYGYTF.

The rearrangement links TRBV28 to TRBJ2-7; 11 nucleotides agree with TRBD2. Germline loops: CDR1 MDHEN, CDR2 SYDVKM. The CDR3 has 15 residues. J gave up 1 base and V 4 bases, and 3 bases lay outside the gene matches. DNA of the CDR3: TGTGCCAGCAGTTCTTCTAGCGGGGGGTCCTACGAGCAGTACTTC. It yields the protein CASSSSSGGSYEQYF. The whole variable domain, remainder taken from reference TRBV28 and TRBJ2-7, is DVKVTQSSRYLVKRTGEKVFLECVQDMDHENMFWYRQDPGLGLRLIYFSYDVKMKEKGDIPEGYSVSREKKERFSLILESASTNQTSMYLCASSSSSGGSYEQYFGPGTRLTVT.

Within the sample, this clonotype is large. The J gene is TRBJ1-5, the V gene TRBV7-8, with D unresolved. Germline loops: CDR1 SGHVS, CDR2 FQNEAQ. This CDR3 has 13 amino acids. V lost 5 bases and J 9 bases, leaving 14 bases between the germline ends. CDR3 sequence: CASSPLAGSPQHF. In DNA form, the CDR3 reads TGTGCCAGCAGCCCATTGGCGGGGTCGCCCCAGCATTTT. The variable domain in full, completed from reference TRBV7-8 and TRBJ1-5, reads GAGVSQSPRYKVAKRGQDVALRCDPISGHVSLFWYQQALGQGPEFLTYFQNEAQLDKSGLPSDRFFAERPEGSVSTLKIQRTQQEDSAVYLCASSPLAGSPQHFGDGTRLSIL.

The CDR3: CASRTLGNSPLHF. The CDR3 region has the DNA TGTGCCAGCAGGACCCTGGGTAATTCACCCCTCCACTTT. The chain recombines TRBV27 with TRBJ1-6; D gene ambiguous. Germline V gene lookup returns CDR1 MNHEY and CDR2 SMNVEV (reference sequence). This CDR3 is built from 13 residues. The V gene lost 6 bases and the J gene lost 6 bases, with 9 bases spanning the gap.

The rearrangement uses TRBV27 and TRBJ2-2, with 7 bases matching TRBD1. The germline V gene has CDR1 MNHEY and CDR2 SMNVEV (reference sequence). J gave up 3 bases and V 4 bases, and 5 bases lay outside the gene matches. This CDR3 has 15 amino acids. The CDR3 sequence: CASSSGDRDTGELFF. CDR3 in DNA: TGTGCCAGCAGTTCCGGAGACAGGGACACCGGGGAGCTGTTTTTT.

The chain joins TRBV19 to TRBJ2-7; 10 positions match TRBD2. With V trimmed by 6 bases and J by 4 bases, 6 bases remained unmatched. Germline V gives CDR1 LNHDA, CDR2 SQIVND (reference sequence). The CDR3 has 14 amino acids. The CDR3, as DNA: TGTGCCAGTAGAAGCGGGGGGGCAGGGTACGAGCAGTACTTC. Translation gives CASRSGGAGYEQYF. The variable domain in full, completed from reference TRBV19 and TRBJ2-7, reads DGGITQSPKYLFRKEGQNVTLSCEQNLNHDAMYWYRQDPGQGLRLIYYSQIVNDFQKGDIAEGYSVSREKKESFPLTVTSAQKNPTAFYLCASRSGGAGYEQYFGPGTRLTVT.

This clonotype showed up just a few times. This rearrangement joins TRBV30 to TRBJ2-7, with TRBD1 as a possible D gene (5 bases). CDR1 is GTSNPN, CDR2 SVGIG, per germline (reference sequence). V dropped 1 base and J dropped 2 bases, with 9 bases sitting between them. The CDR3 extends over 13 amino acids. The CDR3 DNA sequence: TGTGCCTGGAGTGAGGGGCAGACCTACGAGCAGTACTTC. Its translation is CAWSEGQTYEQYF.

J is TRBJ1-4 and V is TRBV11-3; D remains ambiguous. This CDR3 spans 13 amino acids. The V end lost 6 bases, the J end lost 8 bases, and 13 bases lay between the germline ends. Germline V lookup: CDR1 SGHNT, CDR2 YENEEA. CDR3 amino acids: CASSPGPGEKLFF. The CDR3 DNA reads TGTGCCAGCAGTCCCGGGCCCGGCGAAAAACTGTTTTTT.

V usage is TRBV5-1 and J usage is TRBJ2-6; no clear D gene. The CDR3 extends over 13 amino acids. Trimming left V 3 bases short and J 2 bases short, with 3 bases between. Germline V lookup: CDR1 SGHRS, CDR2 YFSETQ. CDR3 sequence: CASSSTGANVLTF. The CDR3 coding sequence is TGCGCCAGCAGCTCGACTGGGGCCAACGTCCTGACTTTC.

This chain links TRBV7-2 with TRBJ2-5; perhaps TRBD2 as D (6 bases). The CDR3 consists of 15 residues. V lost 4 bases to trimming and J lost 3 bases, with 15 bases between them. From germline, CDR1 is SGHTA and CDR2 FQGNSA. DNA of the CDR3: TGTGCCAGCAGCTCCGCCTTCGGCGGGGAAGAGACCCAGTACTTC. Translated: CASSSAFGGEETQYF. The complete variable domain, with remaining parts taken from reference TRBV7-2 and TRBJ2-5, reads GAGVSQSPSNKVTEKGKDVELRCDPISGHTALYWYRQSLGQGLEFLIYFQGNSAPDKSGLPSDRFSAERTGGSVSTLTIQRTQQEDSAVYLCASSSAFGGEETQYFGPGTRLLVL.

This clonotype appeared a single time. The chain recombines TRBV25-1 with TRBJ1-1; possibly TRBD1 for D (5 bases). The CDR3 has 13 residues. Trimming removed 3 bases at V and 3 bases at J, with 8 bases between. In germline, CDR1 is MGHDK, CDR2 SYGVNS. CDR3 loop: CASSERQYTEAFF. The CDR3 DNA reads TGTGCCAGCAGTGAGCGACAGTACACTGAAGCTTTCTTT.

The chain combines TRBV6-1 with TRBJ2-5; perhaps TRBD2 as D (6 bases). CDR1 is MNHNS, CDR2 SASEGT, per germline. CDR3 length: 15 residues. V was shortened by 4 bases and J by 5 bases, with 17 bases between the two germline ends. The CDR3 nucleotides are TGTGCCAGCAGTGCCCCCCGTGCGGGGATCGAGACCCAGTACTTC. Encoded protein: CASSAPRAGIETQYF.

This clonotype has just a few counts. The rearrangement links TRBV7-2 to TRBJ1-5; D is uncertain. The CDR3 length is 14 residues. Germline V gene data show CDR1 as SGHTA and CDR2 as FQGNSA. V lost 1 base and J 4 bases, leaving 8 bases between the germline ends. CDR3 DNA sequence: TGTGCCAGCAGCTTAGAGTACAGTAATCAGCCCCAGCATTTT. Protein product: CASSLEYSNQPQHF.

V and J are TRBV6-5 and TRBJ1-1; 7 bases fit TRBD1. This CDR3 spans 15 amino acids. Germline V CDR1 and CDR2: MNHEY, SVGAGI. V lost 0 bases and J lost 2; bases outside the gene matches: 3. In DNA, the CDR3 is TGTGCCAGCAGTTACTCGACAGGGATAAACACTGAAGCTTTCTTT. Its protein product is CASSYSTGINTEAFF.

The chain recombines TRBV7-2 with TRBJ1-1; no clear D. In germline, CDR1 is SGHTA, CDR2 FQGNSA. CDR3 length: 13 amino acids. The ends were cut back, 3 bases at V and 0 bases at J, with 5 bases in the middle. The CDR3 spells CASSFAVNTEAFF. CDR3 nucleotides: TGTGCCAGCAGCTTCGCGGTGAACACTGAAGCTTTCTTT.

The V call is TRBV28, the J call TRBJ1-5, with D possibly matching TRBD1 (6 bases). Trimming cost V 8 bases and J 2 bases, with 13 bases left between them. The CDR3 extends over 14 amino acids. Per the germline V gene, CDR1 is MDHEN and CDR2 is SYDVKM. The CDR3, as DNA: TGTGCCAGCTACGGGGGGGGCGGCAATCAGCCCCAGCATTTT. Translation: CASYGGGGNQPQHF.

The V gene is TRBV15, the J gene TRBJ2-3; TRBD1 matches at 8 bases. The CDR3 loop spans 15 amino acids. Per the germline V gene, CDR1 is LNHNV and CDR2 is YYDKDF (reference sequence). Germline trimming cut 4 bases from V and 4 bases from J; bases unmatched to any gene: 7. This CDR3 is CATSTDRVGADTQYF. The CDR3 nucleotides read TGTGCCACCAGCACGGACAGGGTAGGGGCAGATACGCAGTATTTT.

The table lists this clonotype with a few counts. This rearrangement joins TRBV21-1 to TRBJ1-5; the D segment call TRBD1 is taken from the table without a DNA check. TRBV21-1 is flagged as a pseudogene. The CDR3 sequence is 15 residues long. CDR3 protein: CASSKTGEVNQPQHF. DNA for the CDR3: TGTGCCAGCAGCAAGACAGGGGAAGTAAATCAGCCCCAGCATTTT.